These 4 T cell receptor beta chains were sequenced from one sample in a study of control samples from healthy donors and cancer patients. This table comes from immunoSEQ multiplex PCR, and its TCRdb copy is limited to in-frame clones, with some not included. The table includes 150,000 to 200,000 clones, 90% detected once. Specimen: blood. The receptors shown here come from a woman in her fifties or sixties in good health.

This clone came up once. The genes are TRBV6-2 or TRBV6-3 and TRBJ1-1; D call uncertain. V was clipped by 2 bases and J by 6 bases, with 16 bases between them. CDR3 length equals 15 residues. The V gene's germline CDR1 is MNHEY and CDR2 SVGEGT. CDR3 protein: CASSYLQAAGPEAFF. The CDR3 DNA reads TGTGCCAGCAGTTACCTTCAGGCGGCTGGCCCTGAAGCTTTCTTT.

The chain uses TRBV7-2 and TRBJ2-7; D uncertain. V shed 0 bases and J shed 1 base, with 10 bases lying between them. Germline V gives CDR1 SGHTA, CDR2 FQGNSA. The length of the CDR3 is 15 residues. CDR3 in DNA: TGTGCCAGCAGCTTAGCGGGTTCATTGTCCTACGAGCAGTACTTC. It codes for CASSLAGSLSYEQYF.

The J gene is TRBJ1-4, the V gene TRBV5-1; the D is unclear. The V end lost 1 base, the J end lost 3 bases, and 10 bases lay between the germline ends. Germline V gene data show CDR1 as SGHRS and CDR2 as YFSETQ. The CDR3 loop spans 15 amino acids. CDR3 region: CASSLIGMANEKLFF. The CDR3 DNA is TGCGCCAGCAGCTTGATTGGGATGGCTAATGAAAAACTGTTTTTT.

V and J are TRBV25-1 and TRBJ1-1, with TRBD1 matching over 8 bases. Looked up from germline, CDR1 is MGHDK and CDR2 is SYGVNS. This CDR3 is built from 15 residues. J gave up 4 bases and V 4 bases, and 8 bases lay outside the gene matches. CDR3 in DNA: TGTGCCAGCAGTGTCCACAGGGGGAGAGGCACTGAAGCTTTCTTT. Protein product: CASSVHRGRGTEAFF.